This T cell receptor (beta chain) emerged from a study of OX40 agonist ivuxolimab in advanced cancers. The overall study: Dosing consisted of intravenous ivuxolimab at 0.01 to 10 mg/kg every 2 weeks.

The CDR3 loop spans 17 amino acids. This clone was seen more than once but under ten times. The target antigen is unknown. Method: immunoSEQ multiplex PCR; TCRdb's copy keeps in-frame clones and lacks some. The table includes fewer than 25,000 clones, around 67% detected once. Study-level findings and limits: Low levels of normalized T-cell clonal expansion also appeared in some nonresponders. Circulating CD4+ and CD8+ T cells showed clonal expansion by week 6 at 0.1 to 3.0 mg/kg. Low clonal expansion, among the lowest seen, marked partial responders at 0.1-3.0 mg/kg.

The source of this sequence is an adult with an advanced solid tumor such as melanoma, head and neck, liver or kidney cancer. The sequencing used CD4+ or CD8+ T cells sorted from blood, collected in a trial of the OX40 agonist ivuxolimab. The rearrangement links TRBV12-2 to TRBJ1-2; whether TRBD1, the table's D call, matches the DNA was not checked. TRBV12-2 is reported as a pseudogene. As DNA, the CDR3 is TGTGCAAGTCGCTTAGACTCGCCCCAGGGGGCTTACTATGGCTACACCTTC. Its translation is CASRLDSPQGAYYGYTF.